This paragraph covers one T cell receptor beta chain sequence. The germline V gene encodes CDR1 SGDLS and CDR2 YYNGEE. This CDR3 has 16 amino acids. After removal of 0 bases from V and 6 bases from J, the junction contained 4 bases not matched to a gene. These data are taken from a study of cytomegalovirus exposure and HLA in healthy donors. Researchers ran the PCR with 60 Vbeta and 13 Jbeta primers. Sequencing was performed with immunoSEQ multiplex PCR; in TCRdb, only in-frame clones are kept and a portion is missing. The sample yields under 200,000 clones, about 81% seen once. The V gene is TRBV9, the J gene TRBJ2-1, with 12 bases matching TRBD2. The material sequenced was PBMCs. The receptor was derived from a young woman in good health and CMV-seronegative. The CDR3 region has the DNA TGTGCCAGCAGCGTAGTTGCTAGCGGGAGGGCCAATGAGCAGTTCTTC. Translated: CASSVVASGRANEQFF. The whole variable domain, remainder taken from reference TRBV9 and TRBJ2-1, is DSGVTQTPKHLITATGQRVTLRCSPRSGDLSVYWYQQSLDQGLQFLIQYYNGEERAKGNILERFSAQQFPDLHSELNLSSLELGDSALYFCASSVVASGRANEQFFGPGTRLTVL.